Following are 2 T cell receptor beta chains from one sample sequenced in a study of T cells expressing NK-cell markers. Each CDR3 protein gets one entry in TCRdb, which reprocessed the 5' RACE reads and gives no DNA. This repertoire comprises tens of thousands of distinct CDR3 sequences; its ten largest clones make up 60%. The sequenced sample consisted of blood T cells: a sorted CD56 or NKG2C T cell subset, CD4+ or CD8+ T cells, or bulk PBMC T cells (not recorded which). All receptors derive from a woman aged 18-70 years in good health.

The V gene is TRBV6-1, the J gene TRBJ2-7; TCRdb designates TRBD1, a call that cannot be tested without DNA. Germline V lookup: CDR1 MNHNS, CDR2 SASEGT. The CDR3 totals 14 residues. CDR3 residues: CASTDRLGAYEQYF.

CDR3 amino acids: CASSVTENQPQHF. The genes are TRBV9 and TRBJ1-5. Germline V lookup: CDR1 SGDLS, CDR2 YYNGEE. The CDR3 runs 13 residues.